Listed below are T cell receptor beta chains from one sample, sequenced in a study of blood T cell repertoires in COVID-19. Assay: immunoSEQ multiplex PCR; the TCRdb copy retains only in-frame clones and omits some. The table includes tens of thousands of clones, 90% detected once. The sample consisted of peripheral blood. The receptors were gathered from a human donor in a cohort sampled during active COVID-19. The CDR3 runs from the conserved cysteine through the conserved F or W. Only part of the rows carry a size: once, few, many, or a class if the clone is expanded.

abundance	v_gene	CDR3aa
.	TRBV9	CASSLGTLDKYNEQFF
few	TRBV7-9	CASSGSANYGYTF
.	TRBV7-9	CASSSYKGLDITDTQYF
.	TRBV7-6	CASSPTRTSGSLSNEQYF
.	TRBV5-1	CASSLGVGAGTQPQHF
few	TRBV19	CASSGRQGYEQYF
.	TRBV1	CTSSQTWTSGGQETQYF
few	TRBV27	CASSDRENRPQHF
few	TRBV27	CASSLLTVIDLSYNEQFF
.	TRBV15	CATSREPTGYEQYF
.	TRBV12-3/TRBV12-4	CASSFGVSEQFF
.	TRBV12-3/TRBV12-4	CASREVDTQYF
.	TRBV4-3	CASSQGTSGRAFSAGELFF
.	TRBV10-3	CAISDSGRGYEQYF
.	TRBV7-3	CASSLSRDRGSDTQYF
few	TRBV29-1	CSAREGGKTEAFF
few	TRBV3-1/TRBV3-2	CASSLQTGSGNTIYF
.	TRBV30	CAWSIGTVNYGYTF
.	TRBV19	CASSTLAGGYNEQFF
.	TRBV29-1	CSVDSPGTDTQYF
.	TRBV4-1	CASSQHPGQGDYGYTF
few	TRBV6-5	CASRAGTGGTGELFF
.	TRBV21-1	CASSGPPGGHYGYTF
.	TRBV20-1	CSAERQGEAFF
.	TRBV5-1	CASSLGSSPTIEQFF
.	TRBV4-3	CASSQTQNTEAFF
.	TRBV9	CASSLGLGKNIQYF
.	TRBV30	CAWSPGGRYEQYF
.	TRBV7-2	CASSLDYSGDTQYF
.	TRBV14	CASSPDSLGYTF
.	TRBV4-1	CASSPGLAGPPTDTQYF
few	TRBV4-1	CASSQTGYEQYF
.	TRBV6-5	CASSRPGQGADEQYF
.	TRBV7-9	CASSRGGDFEQYF
.	TRBV4-3	CASSPRSWVNRVGTDTQYF
.	TRBV19	CATESRDNYYEQYF
.	TRBV30	CAWETGQGIYNSPLHF
.	TRBV2	CASSEVLQGNSPLHF
.	TRBV10-1	CASRRGGTPPHTDTQYF
.	TRBV29-1	CSVDVGTSGSVGEQFF
.	TRBV28	CASSFRRGANTEAFF
once	TRBV19	CASSIERRSGTETQYF
.	TRBV5-4	CASSSSSGIHYGYTF
.	TRBV6-6	CASSYSTGTRTQYF
.	TRBV6-1	CASSEKVQQGPNEKLFF
.	TRBV7-8	CASSLGAGNSPLHF
.	TRBV7-8	CASSLARWLAGGWTDTQYF
.	TRBV18	CASSPSRDTEAFF